What follows describes a single TCR beta chain. The repertoire was sequenced with immunoSEQ multiplex PCR; TCRdb's copy has only in-frame clones and lacks some. The sample carries 150,000 or so clones, about 86% recorded once. Trimming cost V 1 base and J 4 bases; bases outside gene matches: 15. In germline, CDR1 is MGHRA, CDR2 YSYEKL. This CDR3 has 18 amino acids. The data were obtained in a study of control samples from healthy donors and cancer patients. Specimen: blood. The TCR sequence derives from a woman aged 25 to 39 in good health. This chain connects TRBV4-1 to TRBJ1-2; the match to TRBD1 covers 7 bases. CDR3 sequence: CASSQALGRGGWAYGYTF. The CDR3 region has the DNA TGCGCCAGCAGCCAAGCTCTCGGGCGAGGGGGCTGGGCCTATGGCTACACCTTC.